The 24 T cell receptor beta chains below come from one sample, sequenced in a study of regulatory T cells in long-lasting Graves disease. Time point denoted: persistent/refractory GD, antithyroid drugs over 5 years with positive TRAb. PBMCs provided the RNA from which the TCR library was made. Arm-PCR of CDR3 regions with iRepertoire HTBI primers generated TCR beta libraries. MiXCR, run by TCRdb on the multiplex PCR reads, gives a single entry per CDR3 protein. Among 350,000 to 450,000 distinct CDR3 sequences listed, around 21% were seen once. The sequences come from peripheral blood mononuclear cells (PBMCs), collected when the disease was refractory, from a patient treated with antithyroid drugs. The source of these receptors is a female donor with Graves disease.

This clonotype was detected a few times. CDR3: CASGLGVGGGEQYF. The CDR3 nucleotides are TGTGCTAGTGGTTTGGGGGTCGGGGGAGGCGAGCAGTACTTC. The chain carries TRBV12-5 and TRBJ2-7, with D possibly being TRBD2 (6 bases). Trimming took 1 base from V and 6 from J, leaving 13 bases between them. Germline assignment: CDR1 LGHNT and CDR2 FRNRAP. The CDR3 is made up of 14 amino acids.

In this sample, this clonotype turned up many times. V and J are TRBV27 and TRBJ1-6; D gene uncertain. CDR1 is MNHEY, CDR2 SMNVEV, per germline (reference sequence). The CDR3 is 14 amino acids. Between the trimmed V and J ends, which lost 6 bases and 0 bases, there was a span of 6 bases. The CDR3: CASSSLSYNSPLHF. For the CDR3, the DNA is TGTGCCAGCAGCTCCCTCTCCTATAATTCACCCCTCCACTTT.

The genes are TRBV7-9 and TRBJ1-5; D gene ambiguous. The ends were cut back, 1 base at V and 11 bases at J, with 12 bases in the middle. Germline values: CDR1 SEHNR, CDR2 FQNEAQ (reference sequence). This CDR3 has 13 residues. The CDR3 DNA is TGTGCCAGCAGCTTAGGGCGCACGGGGACCCAGCATTTT. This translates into CASSLGRTGTQHF. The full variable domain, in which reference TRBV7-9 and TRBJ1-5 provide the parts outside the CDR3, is DTGVSQNPRHKITKRGQNVTFRCDPISEHNRLYWYRQTLGQGPEFLTYFQNEAQLEKSRLLSDRFSAERPKGSFSTLEIQRTEQGDSAMYLCASSLGRTGTQHFGDGTRLSIL.

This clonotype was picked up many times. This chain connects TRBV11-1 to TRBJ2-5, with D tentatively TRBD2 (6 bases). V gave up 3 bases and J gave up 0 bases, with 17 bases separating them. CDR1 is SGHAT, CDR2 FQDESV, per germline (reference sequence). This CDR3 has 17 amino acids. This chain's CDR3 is CASSFYGGPRDQETQYF. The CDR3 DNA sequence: TGTGCCAGCAGCTTTTATGGAGGGCCGCGAGACCAAGAGACCCAGTACTTC.

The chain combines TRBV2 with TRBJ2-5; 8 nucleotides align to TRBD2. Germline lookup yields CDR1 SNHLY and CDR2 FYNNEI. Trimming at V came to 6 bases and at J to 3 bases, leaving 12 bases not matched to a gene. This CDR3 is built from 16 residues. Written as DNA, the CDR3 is TGTGCCAGCAGCCACGGAGGTAGCGGGAAGAAAGAGACCCAGTACTTC. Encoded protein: CASSHGGSGKKETQYF.

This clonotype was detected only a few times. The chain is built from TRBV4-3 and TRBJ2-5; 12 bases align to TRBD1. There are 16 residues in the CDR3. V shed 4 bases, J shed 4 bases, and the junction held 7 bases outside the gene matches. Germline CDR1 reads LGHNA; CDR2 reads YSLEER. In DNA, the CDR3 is TGCGCCAGCAGCCGGGGACAGGGGGCGCGTGGAGAGACCCAGTACTTC. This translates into CASSRGQGARGETQYF.

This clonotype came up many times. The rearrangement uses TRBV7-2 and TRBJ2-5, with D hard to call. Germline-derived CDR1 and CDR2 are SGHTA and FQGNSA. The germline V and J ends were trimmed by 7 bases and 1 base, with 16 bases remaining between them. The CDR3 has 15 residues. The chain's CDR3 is CASTLSPAPQETQYF. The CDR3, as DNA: TGTGCCAGCACCCTCAGCCCAGCGCCCCAAGAGACCCAGTACTTC.

CDR3 bases: TGTGCCAGCAGCCCACCCCGACCGACAGGGTATTCCTACGAGCAGTACTTC. It encodes CASSPPRPTGYSYEQYF. The V call is TRBV5-6, the J call TRBJ2-7; 7 bases are a match to TRBD1. The CDR3 extends over 17 amino acids. The V segment lost 4 bases and the J segment 1 base; nucleotides outside the gene matches: 14. Germline V gene sequence: CDR1 SGHDT, CDR2 YYEEEE.

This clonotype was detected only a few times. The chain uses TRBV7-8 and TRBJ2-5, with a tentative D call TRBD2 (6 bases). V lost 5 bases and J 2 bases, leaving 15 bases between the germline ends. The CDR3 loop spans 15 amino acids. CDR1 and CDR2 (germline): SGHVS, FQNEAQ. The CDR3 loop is CASSPSVGRQETQYF. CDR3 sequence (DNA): TGTGCCAGCAGCCCCTCCGTTGGGAGGCAAGAGACCCAGTACTTC.

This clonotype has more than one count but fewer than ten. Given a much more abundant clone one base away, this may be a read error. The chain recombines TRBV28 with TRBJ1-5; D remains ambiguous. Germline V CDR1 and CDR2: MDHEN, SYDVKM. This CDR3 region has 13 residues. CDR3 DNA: TGTGCCAGCAGTCCCTCCCTAGATCAGCCCCGGCATTTT. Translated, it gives CASSPSLDQPRHF.

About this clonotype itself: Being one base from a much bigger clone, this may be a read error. Here the CDR3 DNA reads TGTGCCCGCCAGACTAGCGTGACATCGTACGAGCAGTACTTC. Translating it yields CARQTSVTSYEQYF. V usage is TRBV2 and J usage is TRBJ2-7; 8 bases match TRBD2. The V gene's germline CDR1 is SNHLY and CDR2 FYNNEI. The V and J ends lost 11 bases and 4 bases, in that order; junction bases with no gene match: 13. CDR3 length equals 14 residues.

The CDR3 DNA sequence: TGCAGTGCTACAAGGGGGTTGAGTCACGAGCAGTACTTC. Residues: CSATRGLSHEQYF. The chain recombines TRBV20-1 with TRBJ2-7; TRBD1 might be the D (6 bases). This CDR3 has 13 residues. The V gene lost 4 bases and the J gene lost 5 bases, with 15 bases spanning the gap. Germline V gives CDR1 DFQATT, CDR2 SNEGSKA (reference sequence).

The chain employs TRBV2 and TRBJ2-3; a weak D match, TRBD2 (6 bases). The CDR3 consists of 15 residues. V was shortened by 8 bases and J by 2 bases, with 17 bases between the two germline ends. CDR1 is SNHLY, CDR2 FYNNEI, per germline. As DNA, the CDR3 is TGTGCCAGCCGGAAGGAGGGCCAGGTCACAGATACGCAGTATTTT. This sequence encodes CASRKEGQVTDTQYF. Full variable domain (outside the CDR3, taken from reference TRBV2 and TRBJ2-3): EPEVTQTPSHQVTQMGQEVILRCVPISNHLYFYWYRQILGQKVEFLVSFYNNEISEKSEIFDDQFSVERPDGSNFTLKIRSTKLEDSAMYFCASRKEGQVTDTQYFGPGTRLTVL.

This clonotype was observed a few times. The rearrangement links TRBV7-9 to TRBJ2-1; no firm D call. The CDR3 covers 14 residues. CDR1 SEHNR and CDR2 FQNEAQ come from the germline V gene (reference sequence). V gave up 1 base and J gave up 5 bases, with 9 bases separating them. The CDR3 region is CASSLVLANNEQFF. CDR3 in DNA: TGTGCCAGCAGCTTAGTTTTAGCAAACAATGAGCAGTTCTTC. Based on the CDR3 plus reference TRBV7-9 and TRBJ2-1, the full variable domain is DTGVSQNPRHKITKRGQNVTFRCDPISEHNRLYWYRQTLGQGPEFLTYFQNEAQLEKSRLLSDRFSAERPKGSFSTLEIQRTEQGDSAMYLCASSLVLANNEQFFGPGTRLTVL.

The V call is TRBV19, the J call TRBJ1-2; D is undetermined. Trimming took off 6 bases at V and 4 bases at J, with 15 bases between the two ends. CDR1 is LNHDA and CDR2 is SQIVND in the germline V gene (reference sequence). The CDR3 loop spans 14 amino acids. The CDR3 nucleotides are TGTGCCAGTAGGGCGAGTTCTTGGAGCTATGGCTACACCTTC. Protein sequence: CASRASSWSYGYTF.

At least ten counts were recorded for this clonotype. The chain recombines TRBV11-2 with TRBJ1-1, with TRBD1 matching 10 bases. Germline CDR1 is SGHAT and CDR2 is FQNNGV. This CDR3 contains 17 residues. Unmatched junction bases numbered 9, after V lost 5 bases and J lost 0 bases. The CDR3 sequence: CASSTRTGGIMNTEAFF. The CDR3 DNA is TGTGCCAGCAGCACCAGGACAGGGGGTATCATGAACACTGAAGCTTTCTTT.

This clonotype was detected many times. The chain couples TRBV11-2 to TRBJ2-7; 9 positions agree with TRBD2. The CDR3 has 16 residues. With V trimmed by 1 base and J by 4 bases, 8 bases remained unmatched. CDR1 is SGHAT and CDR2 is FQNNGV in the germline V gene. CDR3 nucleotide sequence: TGTGCCAGCAGCTTAGTGTTAGAGCTAGCGGGATACGAGCAGTACTTC. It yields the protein CASSLVLELAGYEQYF.

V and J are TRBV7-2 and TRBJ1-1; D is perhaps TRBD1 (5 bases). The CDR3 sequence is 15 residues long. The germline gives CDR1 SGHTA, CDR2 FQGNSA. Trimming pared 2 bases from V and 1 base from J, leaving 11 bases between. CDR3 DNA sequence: TGTGCCAGCAGCTTATCTAGGGGTGGGAACACTGAAGCTTTCTTT. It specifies CASSLSRGGNTEAFF.

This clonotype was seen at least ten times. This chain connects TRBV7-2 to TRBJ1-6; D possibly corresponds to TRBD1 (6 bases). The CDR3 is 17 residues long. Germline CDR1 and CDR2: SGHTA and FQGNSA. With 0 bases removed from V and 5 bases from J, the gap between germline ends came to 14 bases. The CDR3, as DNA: TGTGCCAGCAGCTTAGCGAGACAGGTCTACCATAATTCACCCCTCCACTTT. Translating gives CASSLARQVYHNSPLHF.

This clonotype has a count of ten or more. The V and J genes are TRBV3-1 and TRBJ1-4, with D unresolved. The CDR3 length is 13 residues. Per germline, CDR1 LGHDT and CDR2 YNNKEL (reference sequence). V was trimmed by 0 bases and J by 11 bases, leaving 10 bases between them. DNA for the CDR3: TGTGCCAGCAGCCAAGAAGTCGCCGAGAAACTGTTTTTT. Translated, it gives CASSQEVAEKLFF.

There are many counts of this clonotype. Here the CDR3 DNA reads TGTGCCAGCAGTGGAACAGGGGGACCTCGCGACGAGCAGTACTTC. Amino acids: CASSGTGGPRDEQYF. V and J are TRBV28 and TRBJ2-7, with TRBD1 matching over 8 bases. CDR3 size: 15 residues. From germline, CDR1 is MDHEN and CDR2 SYDVKM. The junction had 11 bases not matched to a gene; V was cut back by 5 bases and J by 5 bases.

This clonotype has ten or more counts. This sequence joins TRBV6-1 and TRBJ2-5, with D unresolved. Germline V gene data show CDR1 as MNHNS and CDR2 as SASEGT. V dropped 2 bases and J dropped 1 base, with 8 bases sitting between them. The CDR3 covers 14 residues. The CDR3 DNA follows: TGTGCCAGCAGTGAATGGGCGGTCCAAGAGACCCAGTACTTC. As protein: CASSEWAVQETQYF.

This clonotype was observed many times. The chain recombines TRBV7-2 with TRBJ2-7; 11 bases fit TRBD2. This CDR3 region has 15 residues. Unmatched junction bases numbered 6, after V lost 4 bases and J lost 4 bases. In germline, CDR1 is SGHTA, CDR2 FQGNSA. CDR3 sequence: CASSSRLAGKYEQYF. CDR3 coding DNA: TGTGCCAGCAGCTCACGACTAGCGGGAAAGTACGAGCAGTACTTC.

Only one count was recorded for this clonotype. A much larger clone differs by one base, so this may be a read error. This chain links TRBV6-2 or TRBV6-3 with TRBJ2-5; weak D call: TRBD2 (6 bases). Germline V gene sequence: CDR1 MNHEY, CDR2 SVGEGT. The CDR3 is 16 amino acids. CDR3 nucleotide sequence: TGTGCCAGCAACAACCCTAAGACTAGTCCCCAAGGGACCCAGTACTTC. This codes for CASNNPKTSPQGTQYF.